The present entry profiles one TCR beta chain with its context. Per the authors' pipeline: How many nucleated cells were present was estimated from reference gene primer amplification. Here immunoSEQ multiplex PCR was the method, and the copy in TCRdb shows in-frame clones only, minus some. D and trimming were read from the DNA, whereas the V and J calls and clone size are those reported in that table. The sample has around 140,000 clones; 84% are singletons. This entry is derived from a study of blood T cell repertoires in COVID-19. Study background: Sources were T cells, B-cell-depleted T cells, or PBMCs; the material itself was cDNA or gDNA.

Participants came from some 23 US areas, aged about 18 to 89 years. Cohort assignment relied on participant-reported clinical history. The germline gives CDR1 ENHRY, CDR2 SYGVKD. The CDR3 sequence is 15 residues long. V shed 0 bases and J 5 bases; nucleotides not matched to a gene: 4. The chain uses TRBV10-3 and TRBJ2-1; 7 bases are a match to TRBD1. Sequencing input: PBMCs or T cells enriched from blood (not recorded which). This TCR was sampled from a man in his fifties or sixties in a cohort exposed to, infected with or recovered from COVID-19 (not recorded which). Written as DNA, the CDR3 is TGTGCCATCAGTGAGTCCAGGGGGAGTAACAATGAGCAGTTCTTC. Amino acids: CAISESRGSNNEQFF.